Shown below are 17 T cell receptor beta chains from a single sample sequenced in a study of identical twins. MiXCR, run by TCRdb on the 5' RACE reads, gives a single entry per CDR3 protein. The repertoire has 500,000 to 650,000 distinct CDR3 sequences, around 22% of them found once; the top ten carry approximately 0.52%. These data were also reused for a study on yellow fever vaccine responses in identical twins.

The sample was CD4+ T cells sorted from blood. Every receptor here comes from a woman aged 18-29 years in good health.

V and J are TRBV11-2 and TRBJ2-1, with 13 bases matching TRBD2. Looked up from germline, CDR1 is SGHAT and CDR2 is FQNNGV. CDR3 length equals 16 residues. Trimming took 5 bases from V and 7 from J; bases not matched to a gene: 8. The CDR3 protein is CASSPMTSGGPNEQFF. The CDR3 region has the DNA TGTGCCAGCAGCCCGATGACTAGCGGGGGGCCTAATGAGCAGTTCTTC.

This chain connects TRBV15 to TRBJ2-1, with D perhaps being TRBD1 or TRBD2 (5 bases each). The CDR3 contains 15 residues. V lost 0 bases to trimming and J lost 4 bases, with 10 bases between them. The germline CDR1 and CDR2 sequences are LNHNV and YYDKDF (reference sequence). CDR3 DNA sequence: TGTGCCACCAGCAGAGAGGGGGACGGATACAATGAGCAGTTCTTC. It specifies CATSREGDGYNEQFF. The full variable domain, in which reference TRBV15 and TRBJ2-1 provide the parts outside the CDR3, is DAMVIQNPRYQVTQFGKPVTLSCSQTLNHNVMYWYQQKSSQAPKLLFHYYDKDFNNEADTPDNFQSRRPNTSFCFLDIRSPGLGDTAMYLCATSREGDGYNEQFFGPGTRLTVL.

The chain recombines TRBV3-1 with TRBJ1-1; D not certain. The CDR3 is 14 residues long. Germline lookup yields CDR1 LGHDT and CDR2 YNNKEL (reference sequence). V was trimmed by 2 bases and J by 5 bases, leaving 12 bases between them. This CDR3 is CASSQIPTGTEAFF. For the CDR3, the DNA is TGTGCCAGCAGCCAAATTCCAACGGGGACTGAAGCTTTCTTT. Looking up the rest from reference TRBV3-1 and TRBJ1-1 gives the full variable domain: DTAVSQTPKYLVTQMGNDKSIKCEQNLGHDTMYWYKQDSKKFLKIMFSYNNKELIINETVPNRFSPKSPDKAHLNLHINSLELGDSAVYFCASSQIPTGTEAFFGQGTRLTVV.

In its sample, this clonotype was seen a few times. J is TRBJ2-2 and V is TRBV28; D call uncertain. V was trimmed by 2 bases and J by 0 bases, leaving 10 bases between them. The length of the CDR3 is 16 residues. Germline CDR1 MDHEN, CDR2 SYDVKM. The CDR3 loop is CASSLALSSNTGELFF. In DNA, the CDR3 is TGTGCCAGCAGTTTAGCACTAAGTTCGAACACCGGGGAGCTGTTTTTT.

The chain employs TRBV10-3 and TRBJ2-2, with 8 bases aligning to TRBD1. Germline loops: CDR1 ENHRY, CDR2 SYGVKD. This CDR3 is built from 13 residues. The V and J ends lost 8 bases and 7 bases, in that order; junction bases with no gene match: 6. CDR3 DNA: TGTGCCATCCGACAGGGGAATAACGGGGAGCTGTTTTTT. This sequence encodes CAIRQGNNGELFF.

This chain joins TRBV20-1 and TRBJ2-3; the match to TRBD2 covers 13 bases. This CDR3 is 16 amino acids long. J was trimmed by 0 bases and V by 6 bases; bases with no gene match: 6. CDR1 DFQATT and CDR2 SNEGSKA come from the germline V gene (reference sequence). The CDR3 is CSAEGLAGTSTDTQYF. The CDR3 coding sequence is TGCAGTGCGGAGGGACTAGCGGGAACTAGCACAGATACGCAGTATTTT.

The chain combines TRBV12-3 or TRBV12-4 with TRBJ2-5, with a tentative D call TRBD1 (5 bases). CDR3 length equals 13 residues. V lost 5 bases and J lost 7, with 14 bases in between. DNA of the CDR3: TGTGCCAGCAGTGACGGCAGGGCCCGGACCCAGTACTTC. As protein: CASSDGRARTQYF.

This clonotype was counted many times. The chain links TRBV6-6 to TRBJ2-3; D is unresolved. This CDR3 is 15 amino acids long. Germline V gene lookup returns CDR1 MNHNY and CDR2 SVGAGI (reference sequence). Trimming removed 0 bases from V and 3 bases from J, with 10 bases in between. DNA of the CDR3: TGTGCCAGCAGTTACTCGATATTTTTTACAGATACGCAGTATTTT. It yields the protein CASSYSIFFTDTQYF.

The J gene is TRBJ2-2, the V gene TRBV14; 13 bases map to TRBD2. There are 16 residues in the CDR3. The V gene end was trimmed by 4 bases and the J gene end by 6 bases; junction bases not matched to a gene: 5. Germline CDR1 SGHDN, CDR2 FVKESK. The CDR3 DNA is TGTGCCAGCAGCCCCTGGACTAGCGGGAGTGCCGGGGAGCTGTTTTTT. The encoded protein is CASSPWTSGSAGELFF.

This chain links TRBV11-2 with TRBJ2-2, with TRBD2 identical over 12 bases. The trim removed 5 bases at V and 6 bases at J, leaving 7 bases unmatched. This CDR3 region has 16 residues. The germline V gene encodes CDR1 SGHAT and CDR2 FQNNGV. For the CDR3, the DNA is TGTGCCAGCAGCCCCCTTAGACTAGCGGGAGCCGGGGAGCTGTTTTTT. Amino acid sequence: CASSPLRLAGAGELFF. The variable domain in full, with the rest retrieved from reference TRBV11-2 and TRBJ2-2, is EAGVAQSPRYKIIEKRQSVAFWCNPISGHATLYWYQQILGQGPKLLIQFQNNGVVDDSQLPKDRFSAERLKGVDSTLKIQPAKLEDSAVYLCASSPLRLAGAGELFFGEGSRLTVL.

The chain is built from TRBV29-1 and TRBJ2-3, with a possible D match to TRBD1 (6 bases). This CDR3 region has 14 residues. CDR1 SQVTM and CDR2 ANQGSEA come from the germline V gene. With 6 bases removed from V and 4 bases from J, the gap between germline ends came to 17 bases. CDR3 sequence reads: CSVAGQSSPDTQYF. DNA for the CDR3: TGCAGCGTCGCCGGACAGTCCTCCCCAGATACGCAGTATTTT.

Only a few counts were recorded for this clonotype. The rearrangement uses TRBV2 and TRBJ2-4; 10 nucleotides align to TRBD1. The V gene end was trimmed by 10 bases and the J gene end by 1 base; junction bases not matched to a gene: 13. This CDR3 is 17 amino acids long. Germline lookup yields CDR1 SNHLY and CDR2 FYNNEI. The CDR3 sequence: CATPPTGDRGAKNIQYF. CDR3 sequence (DNA): TGTGCCACCCCCCCCACGGGGGACAGGGGCGCCAAAAACATTCAGTACTTC.

The chain carries TRBV12-3 or TRBV12-4 and TRBJ1-2; TRBD1 aligns across 12 bases. Unmatched junction bases numbered 12, after V lost 5 bases and J lost 8 bases. The CDR3 covers 16 residues. Written as DNA, the CDR3 is TGTGCCAGCAGTAAAGGGTCGGGACAGGGGGCGCACGGCTACACCTTC. This encodes CASSKGSGQGAHGYTF.

This chain links TRBV2 with TRBJ1-2; D is undetermined. The CDR3 covers 14 residues. Trimming cost V 2 bases and J 0 bases, with 7 bases left between them. Germline assignment: CDR1 SNHLY and CDR2 FYNNEI. The DNA of the CDR3 is TGTGCCAGCAGTGAACAGTTAGCTAACTATGGCTACACCTTC. Translated: CASSEQLANYGYTF.

The rearrangement uses TRBV7-9 and TRBJ1-2; a possible D gene is TRBD1 (6 bases). The CDR3 consists of 14 residues. Trimming pared 4 bases from V and 3 bases from J, leaving 12 bases between. CDR1 is SEHNR and CDR2 is FQNEAQ in the germline V gene (reference sequence). Here the CDR3 reads CASSSIQGYYGYTF. The CDR3, as DNA: TGTGCCAGCAGCTCCATACAGGGTTACTATGGCTACACCTTC.

The chain couples TRBV12-3 or TRBV12-4 to TRBJ2-2; D tentatively reads TRBD1 or TRBD2 (5 bases each). This CDR3 has 15 amino acids. Trimming took 1 base from V and 6 from J, leaving 12 bases between them. CDR3 sequence reads: CASSLDPRGAGELFF. DNA of the CDR3: TGTGCCAGCAGTTTAGATCCGAGAGGGGCCGGGGAGCTGTTTTTT.

The CDR3 nucleotides are TGCGCCAGCAGCCCCGGTGTGGGGAGGCAAGAGACCCAGTACTTC. Translation gives CASSPGVGRQETQYF. The J gene is TRBJ2-5, the V gene TRBV5-1; a weak D match, TRBD2 (6 bases). The CDR3 contains 15 residues. V lost 4 bases, J lost 2 bases, and 15 bases lay in between. CDR1 and CDR2 from the germline V gene are SGHRS and YFSETQ.